The 30 T cell receptor beta chains in this list originate from one sample, sequenced in a study of blood T cell repertoires in COVID-19. Libraries were prepared by immunoSEQ multiplex PCR; TCRdb keeps only in-frame clonotypes and omits some of them. Found here are 100,000 to 150,000 clones, around 80% of them singletons; the top ten hold about 12%. The sample taken for sequencing was peripheral blood. The receptors originated from a woman aged 55-69 years with acute or convalescent COVID-19.

This clone has just one count. The J gene is TRBJ2-3, the V gene TRBV27; TRBD2 agrees at 8 bases. V lost 2 bases to trimming and J lost 5 bases; unmatched junction nucleotides: 6. This CDR3 is 15 amino acids long. Germline CDR1 MNHEY, CDR2 SMNVEV (reference sequence). The CDR3 loop is CASSLPGGWKDTQYF. The CDR3 DNA follows: TGTGCCAGCAGTTTACCGGGGGGGTGGAAAGATACGCAGTATTTT.

This rearrangement joins TRBV3-1 (or the pseudogene TRBV3-2) to TRBJ1-4; TRBD1 aligns across 9 bases. There are 14 residues in the CDR3. Germline CDR1 LGHDT, CDR2 YNNKEL (reference sequence). V lost 7 bases, J lost 5 bases, and 5 bases stayed unmatched. This CDR3 is CASTPGTGNEKLFF. The CDR3 DNA follows: TGTGCCAGCACCCCAGGGACAGGGAATGAAAAACTGTTTTTT.

The gene calls are TRBV2 and TRBJ1-1, with 7 bases that match TRBD1. Trimming took 7 bases from V and 4 from J; bases not matched to a gene: 6. The CDR3 extends over 13 amino acids. Germline values: CDR1 SNHLY, CDR2 FYNNEI. This CDR3 reads CASTRQGGTEAFF. DNA of the CDR3: TGTGCCAGCACGAGACAGGGCGGCACTGAAGCTTTCTTT.

This chain joins TRBV5-6 and TRBJ1-3; D unclear. Germline loops: CDR1 SGHDT, CDR2 YYEEEE. Trimming took 0 bases from V and 0 from J, leaving 16 bases between them. This CDR3 is 18 amino acids long. The CDR3: CASSLVAPRLYSGNTIYF. The CDR3, as DNA: TGTGCCAGCAGCTTGGTTGCTCCCCGCCTCTACTCTGGAAACACCATATATTTT.

The chain has TRBV19 and TRBJ2-1; 12 nucleotides align to TRBD1. The CDR3 is made up of 15 amino acids. V gave up 5 bases and J gave up 8 bases; unmatched junction bases: 7. The germline CDR1 and CDR2 sequences are LNHDA and SQIVND (reference sequence). Written as DNA, the CDR3 is TGTGCCAGTAGTGGCGCCGGGACAGGGGGCCATGAGCAGTTCTTC. Protein: CASSGAGTGGHEQFF.

The chain employs TRBV28 and TRBJ1-1; D remains unclear. This CDR3 spans 14 amino acids. Germline V gene lookup returns CDR1 MDHEN and CDR2 SYDVKM. Trimming took 4 bases from V and 4 from J, leaving 13 bases between them. The CDR3 DNA sequence: TGTGCCAGCAGTTCTTCCTCCGGGGTCACTGAAGCTTTCTTT. As protein: CASSSSSGVTEAFF.

J is TRBJ1-1 and V is TRBV29-1; D unclear. There are 11 residues in the CDR3. Between the trimmed V and J ends, which lost 5 bases and 1 base, there was a span of 5 bases. Per germline, CDR1 SQVTM and CDR2 ANQGSEA. CDR3 loop: CSVYSNTEAFF. CDR3 bases: TGCAGCGTTTATTCGAACACTGAAGCTTTCTTT.

The rearrangement joins TRBV2 to TRBJ1-4; D ambiguous. V gave up 7 bases and J gave up 4 bases, with 4 bases separating them. The length of the CDR3 is 11 residues. Germline CDR1 SNHLY, CDR2 FYNNEI. The CDR3 DNA sequence: TGTGCCAGCACTCTTAATGAAAAACTGTTTTTT. This codes for CASTLNEKLFF.

The sample holds a few counts of this clone. The genes are TRBV27 and TRBJ1-5, with D tentatively TRBD1 (6 bases). This CDR3 region has 21 residues. The V and J ends lost 5 bases and 2 bases respectively, with 31 bases between them. From germline, CDR1 is MNHEY and CDR2 SMNVEV (reference sequence). The CDR3 reads CASSNLEGRGVILLGNQPQHF. For the CDR3, the DNA is TGTGCCAGCAGTAACCTTGAGGGCAGGGGTGTAATTTTATTAGGCAATCAGCCCCAGCATTTT.

The chain carries TRBV6-2 or TRBV6-3 and TRBJ2-5; a weak D match, TRBD2 (5 bases). The V gene's germline CDR1 is MNHEY and CDR2 SVGEGT. CDR3 length: 11 amino acids. V was cut by 6 bases and J by 7 bases, with 9 bases left in between. The DNA of the CDR3 is TGTGCCAGCAGCCGAGGGAGGACCCAGTACTTC. Translating it yields CASSRGRTQYF.

The chain couples TRBV20-1 to TRBJ1-2, with TRBD1 as a possible D gene (5 bases). CDR3 size: 16 residues. Germline loops: CDR1 DFQATT, CDR2 SNEGSKA (reference sequence). The germline V and J ends were trimmed by 3 bases and 6 bases, with 23 bases remaining between them. CDR3 bases: TGCAGTGCTAGTCCTATAGTGGGAGGGGAGGTCAATGGCTACACCTTC. Translated, it gives CSASPIVGGEVNGYTF.

This chain uses TRBV3-1 (or the pseudogene TRBV3-2) with TRBJ1-1; 7 positions agree with TRBD1. Germline V gives CDR1 LGHDT, CDR2 YNNKEL (reference sequence). The CDR3 has 14 residues. J lost 2 bases, V lost 4 bases, and 4 bases had no gene match. The CDR3 nucleotides are TGTGCCAGCAGCCTGGGACAGATAAACACTGAAGCTTTCTTT. Amino acid sequence: CASSLGQINTEAFF.

The gene calls are TRBV20-1 and TRBJ1-2; D possibly corresponds to TRBD1 (5 bases). V lost 5 bases, J lost 8 bases, and 12 bases lay in between. This CDR3 is built from 11 residues. Germline-derived CDR1 and CDR2 are DFQATT and SNEGSKA (reference sequence). CDR3 bases: TGCAGTGCTTCAGGGTCAAAGGGCTACACCTTC. The encoded protein is CSASGSKGYTF.

The CDR3 loop is CASSAKLDRGGGYTF. CDR3 DNA: TGTGCCAGCAGCGCAAAATTGGACAGGGGAGGAGGCTACACCTTC. The chain couples TRBV9 to TRBJ1-2, with 9 bases lining up with TRBD1. Germline assignment: CDR1 SGDLS and CDR2 YYNGEE. Germline trimming cut 3 bases from V and 8 bases from J; bases unmatched to any gene: 11. The CDR3 is made up of 15 amino acids.

This clone was seen only a few times. This chain joins TRBV7-9 and TRBJ2-1; 7 nucleotides agree with TRBD2. This CDR3 is 14 amino acids long. Germline CDR1 reads SEHNR; CDR2 reads FQNEAQ (reference sequence). J gave up 6 bases and V 5 bases, and 7 bases lay outside the gene matches. The DNA of the CDR3 is TGTGCCAGCAGCCCCTACAGCGGGGCCAATGAGCAGTTCTTC. Translating it yields CASSPYSGANEQFF.

This chain links TRBV6-6 with TRBJ1-1, with a weak D call TRBD1 (5 bases). There are 15 residues in the CDR3. Germline CDR1 reads MNHNY; CDR2 reads SVGAGI (reference sequence). Trimming pared 2 bases from V and 5 bases from J, leaving 15 bases between. The CDR3 nucleotides read TGTGCCAGCAGTTACCCCCAGGGCTTAGAAACTGAAGCTTTCTTT. It specifies CASSYPQGLETEAFF.

The chain combines TRBV2 with TRBJ1-5; no definite D call. Germline lookup yields CDR1 SNHLY and CDR2 FYNNEI. CDR3 length: 12 residues. The V and J ends lost 6 bases and 8 bases respectively, with 11 bases between them. The CDR3 DNA reads as TGTGCCAGCAGGGAACGGAGAGAGCCCCAGCATTTT. This gives the protein CASRERREPQHF.

The rearrangement links TRBV6-6 to TRBJ2-1; possible D gene TRBD1, 5 bases. This CDR3 is 13 amino acids long. Germline V gene data show CDR1 as MNHNY and CDR2 as SVGAGI (reference sequence). V lost 5 bases, J lost 10 bases, and 15 bases lay in between. The CDR3 nucleotides read TGTGCCAGCAGTATCGGACATTCCCACGAGCAGTTCTTC. It is translated as CASSIGHSHEQFF.

DNA of the CDR3: TGTGCCAGCAGCCAGAGGTTTCGAGATGAAGCTTTCTTT. Its translation is CASSQRFRDEAFF. V is TRBV3-1 (or the pseudogene TRBV3-2) and J is TRBJ1-1; no reliable D call. V shed 3 bases and J shed 7 bases, with 12 bases lying between them. Germline V gives CDR1 LGHDT, CDR2 YNNKEL (reference sequence). This CDR3 is built from 13 residues.

The chain couples TRBV19 to TRBJ1-2, with 7 nucleotides matching TRBD1. This CDR3 has 14 residues. The V gene's germline CDR1 is LNHDA and CDR2 SQIVND (reference sequence). Trimming took 1 base from V and 7 from J; bases not matched to a gene: 6. The CDR3 is CASSIVQGDVGYTF. In nucleotides, the CDR3 is TGTGCCAGTAGTATAGTCCAGGGGGATGTTGGCTACACCTTC. The whole variable domain, filled in from reference TRBV19 and TRBJ1-2, reads DGGITQSPKYLFRKEGQNVTLSCEQNLNHDAMYWYRQDPGQGLRLIYYSQIVNDFQKGDIAEGYSVSREKKESFPLTVTSAQKNPTAFYLCASSIVQGDVGYTFGSGTRLTVV.

This chain connects TRBV24-1 to TRBJ1-2; 8 nucleotides match TRBD1. This CDR3 region has 16 residues. V was clipped by 3 bases and J by 3 bases; unmatched bases: 8. Germline loops: CDR1 KGHDR, CDR2 SFDVKD. DNA of the CDR3: TGTGCCACCAGTGATCCTAGGACAGGGAAGGACTATGGCTACACCTTC. Its translation: CATSDPRTGKDYGYTF.

The rearrangement links TRBV3-1 (or the pseudogene TRBV3-2) to TRBJ1-1; D is unresolved. V was trimmed by 4 bases and J by 8 bases, leaving 17 bases between them. Germline CDR1 LGHDT, CDR2 YNNKEL (reference sequence). CDR3 length equals 14 residues. The CDR3 bases are TGTGCCAGCAGCCCAAGGAGCCGCGGAGCCGAAGCTTTCTTT. Protein sequence: CASSPRSRGAEAFF.

The rearrangement joins TRBV27 to TRBJ2-7, with a weak D call TRBD2 (6 bases). The length of the CDR3 is 14 residues. Trimming pared 6 bases from V and 0 bases from J, leaving 12 bases between. In germline, CDR1 is MNHEY, CDR2 SMNVEV (reference sequence). This chain's CDR3 is CASRVARGSYEQYF. CDR3 DNA: TGTGCCAGCAGAGTAGCGCGGGGCTCCTACGAGCAGTACTTC.

V is TRBV6-5 and J is TRBJ1-1; D uncertain. Germline assignment: CDR1 MNHEY and CDR2 SVGAGI. The V end was cut by 6 bases, the J end by 7 bases, with 12 bases between. The CDR3 length is 12 residues. CDR3 bases: TGTGCCAGCAGCACAAAAACCCATGAAGCTTTCTTT. It codes for CASSTKTHEAFF.

J is TRBJ2-1 and V is TRBV2; TRBD2 matches 9 bases. Germline V gene sequence: CDR1 SNHLY, CDR2 FYNNEI. The CDR3 runs to 13 residues. Germline trimming cut 11 bases from V and 4 bases from J; bases unmatched to any gene: 6. The CDR3 here is CAGSGGFYNEQFF. The CDR3 region has the DNA TGTGCCGGGAGCGGGGGGTTTTACAATGAGCAGTTCTTC.

J is TRBJ1-2 and V is TRBV5-1; a possible D gene is TRBD1 (6 bases). Looked up from germline, CDR1 is SGHRS and CDR2 is YFSETQ. The CDR3 spans 13 residues. Trimming stripped 7 bases from V and 2 bases from J, with 12 bases between. CDR3 nucleotide sequence: TGCGCCAGCTCCCAAGGACAGAACTATGGCTACACCTTC. Its protein product is CASSQGQNYGYTF.

The V gene is TRBV30, the J gene TRBJ2-4; 8 nucleotides line up with TRBD1. This CDR3 has 12 residues. V lost 3 bases to trimming and J lost 7 bases; unmatched junction nucleotides: 2. Germline loops: CDR1 GTSNPN, CDR2 SVGIG (reference sequence). The DNA for the CDR3 is TGTGCCTGGAGAAGGACAGGGAACATTCAGTACTTC. Translating gives CAWRRTGNIQYF.

The rearrangement joins TRBV2 to TRBJ1-1; tentative D call: TRBD1 (5 bases). This CDR3 has 13 amino acids. Per the germline V gene, CDR1 is SNHLY and CDR2 is FYNNEI. V dropped 6 bases and J dropped 6 bases, with 14 bases sitting between them. DNA for the CDR3: TGTGCCAGCAGGGGGGGGGAACGGGCTGAAGCTTTCTTT. This translates into CASRGGERAEAFF.

The CDR3 DNA reads as TGTGCCAGCGGAAGCCTGGGGGGTGCTGGAAACACCATATATTTT. Protein sequence: CASGSLGGAGNTIYF. This chain uses TRBV2 with TRBJ1-3, with D tentatively TRBD1 (5 bases). Germline CDR1 and CDR2: SNHLY and FYNNEI. The CDR3 covers 15 residues. V was cut by 8 bases and J by 2 bases, with 16 bases left in between. The full variable domain, with the rest looked up from reference TRBV2 and TRBJ1-3, is EPEVTQTPSHQVTQMGQEVILRCVPISNHLYFYWYRQILGQKVEFLVSFYNNEISEKSEIFDDQFSVERPDGSNFTLKIRSTKLEDSAMYFCASGSLGGAGNTIYFGEGSWLTVV.

The J gene is TRBJ1-2, the V gene TRBV5-1; D gene unclear. The CDR3 has 13 amino acids. V lost 4 bases and J 6 bases, leaving 13 bases between the germline ends. CDR1 and CDR2 from the germline V gene are SGHRS and YFSETQ. This CDR3 reads CASSPLVPDGYTF. CDR3 coding DNA: TGCGCCAGCAGCCCGCTCGTGCCAGATGGCTACACCTTC.